The 24 T cell receptor beta chains below all came from one sample that was sequenced in a study of graft-versus-host responses after intestinal transplantation. Here immunoSEQ multiplex PCR was the method, and the copy in TCRdb shows in-frame clones only, minus some. The sample yields 60,000 to 65,000 clones, approximately 88% seen once. Tissue from the graft was processed to free its intraepithelial and lamina propria lymphocytes. The sequencing here drew on ileum tissue, taken less than 400 days after transplant. The source of these receptors is a human patient who received an intestinal transplant, so some T cells may come from the graft donor.

This clone was counted only a few times. The V and J genes are TRBV28 and TRBJ2-2, with D unclear. There are 13 residues in the CDR3. V lost 4 bases, J lost 6 bases, and 9 bases lay in between. In germline, CDR1 is MDHEN, CDR2 SYDVKM. CDR3 amino acids: CASSSPGSGELFF. The CDR3 nucleotides are TGTGCCAGCAGTTCTCCAGGATCCGGGGAGCTGTTTTTT.

This clone was counted only a few times. The CDR3 coding sequence is TGTGCCAGCAGGGACCTTAACTATGGCTACACCTTC. Protein: CASRDLNYGYTF. The V gene is TRBV6-5, the J gene TRBJ1-2; D is unclear. This CDR3 has 12 residues. From germline, CDR1 is MNHEY and CDR2 SVGAGI. The V and J ends lost 6 bases and 1 base respectively, with 6 bases between them.

This chain joins TRBV19 and TRBJ2-3, with a possible D match to TRBD2 (6 bases). CDR1 LNHDA and CDR2 SQIVND come from the germline V gene (reference sequence). The V and J ends lost 5 bases and 0 bases respectively, with 6 bases between them. The CDR3 length is 13 residues. This CDR3 reads CASSAGSTDTQYF. CDR3 sequence (DNA): TGTGCCAGTAGTGCGGGAAGCACAGATACGCAGTATTTT.

The chain couples TRBV27 to TRBJ1-1; D not certain. Germline assignment: CDR1 MNHEY and CDR2 SMNVEV (reference sequence). V lost 1 base and J 7 bases, leaving 10 bases between the germline ends. The CDR3 is 13 residues long. CDR3: CASSLWHGDEAFF. CDR3 DNA sequence: TGTGCCAGCAGTTTATGGCACGGAGATGAAGCTTTCTTT.

The gene calls are TRBV2 and TRBJ1-6, with D perhaps matching TRBD1 (6 bases). The V and J ends lost 6 bases and 10 bases respectively, with 19 bases between them. The CDR3 runs to 15 residues. Germline V gene lookup returns CDR1 SNHLY and CDR2 FYNNEI. The CDR3 loop reads CASSKGAGVGSPLHF. CDR3 DNA sequence: TGTGCCAGCAGCAAAGGGGCAGGGGTAGGATCACCCCTCCACTTT.

The J gene is TRBJ1-1, the V gene TRBV11-2; TRBD1 might be the D (5 bases). V was trimmed by 3 bases and J by 3 bases, leaving 14 bases between them. From germline, CDR1 is SGHAT and CDR2 FQNNGV. This CDR3 has 15 residues. The CDR3 loop is CASSLIRGTDTEAFF. CDR3 DNA sequence: TGTGCCAGCAGCTTGATACGGGGGACGGACACTGAAGCTTTCTTT.

The chain is built from TRBV30 and TRBJ2-5; D unclear. V was trimmed by 2 bases and J by 5 bases, leaving 18 bases between them. Germline V gives CDR1 GTSNPN, CDR2 SVGIG (reference sequence). The CDR3 consists of 15 residues. Here the CDR3 DNA reads TGTGCCTGGAGTTTGCTAAAGGGTGGATGGGAGACCCAGTACTTC. As protein: CAWSLLKGGWETQYF.

V is TRBV7-8 and J is TRBJ1-1, with a possible D match to TRBD1 (6 bases). V gave up 1 base and J gave up 3 bases, with 18 bases separating them. This CDR3 is built from 17 residues. Germline CDR1 SGHVS, CDR2 FQNEAQ. CDR3 nucleotides: TGTGCCAGCAGCTTAGTAAGAATGTGGGGGCGGGACACTGAAGCTTTCTTT. Amino acids: CASSLVRMWGRDTEAFF.

The chain's CDR3 is CASSRTATNEKLFF. CDR3 in DNA: TGCGCCAGCAGCCGGACAGCAACTAATGAAAAACTGTTTTTT. The V call is TRBV4-1, the J call TRBJ1-4, with a tentative D call TRBD1 (6 bases). V lost 4 bases, J lost 0 bases, and 6 bases lay in between. Germline CDR1 MGHRA, CDR2 YSYEKL. The CDR3 loop spans 14 amino acids.

V and J are TRBV6-5 and TRBJ1-2, with 9 bases matching TRBD1. The ends lost 5 bases at V and 6 bases at J; junction bases unmatched: 4. The CDR3 totals 13 residues. Germline V gives CDR1 MNHEY, CDR2 SVGAGI. CDR3 coding DNA: TGTGCCAGCAGTCTCCGGACAGGGGATGGCTACACCTTC. It encodes CASSLRTGDGYTF.

The chain is built from TRBV5-5 and TRBJ2-1; 10 bases line up with TRBD2. CDR1 and CDR2 from the germline V gene are SGHKS and YYEKEE (reference sequence). The CDR3 contains 20 residues. J lost 2 bases, V lost 0 bases, and 14 bases had no gene match. The CDR3 loop reads CASSLVSASGSPFPYNEQFF. CDR3 DNA sequence: TGTGCCAGCAGCTTGGTGTCGGCTAGCGGGAGCCCTTTTCCCTACAATGAGCAGTTCTTC.

The chain recombines TRBV11-2 with TRBJ2-7; TRBD2 aligns across 8 bases. Unmatched junction bases numbered 6, after V lost 5 bases and J lost 3 bases. The CDR3 is 14 residues long. Germline V gene lookup returns CDR1 SGHAT and CDR2 FQNNGV. The CDR3 sequence is CASSPGRGGYEQYF. In DNA form, the CDR3 reads TGTGCCAGCAGCCCCGGGAGGGGAGGCTACGAGCAGTACTTC.

The chain has TRBV11-2 and TRBJ1-2; 12 nucleotides match TRBD1. The junction had 8 bases not matched to a gene; V was cut back by 6 bases and J by 3 bases. In germline, CDR1 is SGHAT, CDR2 FQNNGV. The CDR3 extends over 16 amino acids. CDR3 in amino acids: CASRSLRDRGHYGYTF. In DNA, the CDR3 is TGTGCCAGCAGATCCCTCCGGGACAGGGGGCACTATGGCTACACCTTC.

The V call is TRBV15, the J call TRBJ2-5; 7 bases match TRBD1. The CDR3 covers 15 residues. With 5 bases clipped from V and 2 bases from J, the junction kept 8 bases outside the gene matches. CDR1 and CDR2 from the germline V gene are LNHNV and YYDKDF (reference sequence). Here the CDR3 reads CATSLSTDRQETQYF. The CDR3 DNA follows: TGTGCCACCAGCCTCTCCACGGACAGGCAAGAGACCCAGTACTTC.

The rearrangement joins TRBV9 to TRBJ1-1; D is ambiguous. CDR1 and CDR2 (germline): SGDLS, YYNGEE. V shed 0 bases and J shed 2 bases, with 8 bases lying between them. The CDR3 contains 14 residues. The CDR3, as DNA: TGTGCCAGCAGCGTAGGGGGAGAAAACACTGAAGCTTTCTTT. Amino acids: CASSVGGENTEAFF.

The CDR3 sequence: CASARPSGGSSYEQYF. The CDR3 DNA follows: TGTGCCAGCGCTAGACCTAGCGGGGGAAGCTCCTACGAGCAGTACTTC. The chain has TRBV28 and TRBJ2-7; 10 positions agree with TRBD2. The V and J ends lost 8 bases and 0 bases, in that order; junction bases with no gene match: 10. This CDR3 contains 16 residues. Germline values: CDR1 MDHEN, CDR2 SYDVKM.

J is TRBJ1-2 and V is TRBV28; D ambiguous. The CDR3 runs 13 residues. Looked up from germline, CDR1 is MDHEN and CDR2 is SYDVKM. Trimming took off 7 bases at V and 4 bases at J, with 13 bases between the two ends. The CDR3 coding sequence is TGTGCCAGCACCTTCGGGCCAGCCTATGGCTACACCTTC. As protein: CASTFGPAYGYTF.

V gene TRBV30 combines with J gene TRBJ2-5, with D maybe TRBD2 (5 bases). The CDR3 is 16 amino acids. Germline V CDR1 and CDR2: GTSNPN, SVGIG (reference sequence). The V and J ends lost 1 base and 3 bases respectively, with 18 bases between them. In nucleotides, the CDR3 is TGTGCCTGGAGTGCCGCGGTAGCGCCAAGGGAAGAGACCCAGTACTTC. This encodes CAWSAAVAPREETQYF.

The genes are TRBV2 and TRBJ2-7, with D maybe TRBD2 (6 bases). Germline loops: CDR1 SNHLY, CDR2 FYNNEI. The V end was cut by 3 bases, the J end by 2 bases, with 11 bases between. The CDR3 spans 14 residues. The CDR3 protein is CASSDIGGAYEQYF. The CDR3 nucleotides are TGTGCCAGCAGTGATATCGGCGGGGCCTACGAGCAGTACTTC.

The CDR3 DNA reads TGTGCCAGCAGCTTAGGAAGGGGGGGTACATCCAAAAACATTCAGTACTTC. It is translated as CASSLGRGGTSKNIQYF. The chain joins TRBV7-9 to TRBJ2-4, with a tentative D call TRBD2 (7 bases). This CDR3 has 17 amino acids. The ends were cut back, 1 base at V and 2 bases at J, with 15 bases in the middle. Looked up from germline, CDR1 is SEHNR and CDR2 is FQNEAQ (reference sequence).

This chain uses TRBV13 with TRBJ1-6; D is undetermined. Trimming stripped 3 bases from V and 7 bases from J, with 13 bases between. The CDR3 spans 15 residues. Germline loops: CDR1 PRHDT, CDR2 FYEKMQ (reference sequence). CDR3 nucleotide sequence: TGTGCCAGCAGCTTTAACGGGTTTGCGAATTCACCCCTCCACTTT. It codes for CASSFNGFANSPLHF.

The genes are TRBV15 and TRBJ2-1, with D possibly being TRBD1 or TRBD2 (5 bases each). The germline V gene has CDR1 LNHNV and CDR2 YYDKDF (reference sequence). The CDR3 totals 17 residues. The V end lost 0 bases, the J end lost 3 bases, and 15 bases lay between the germline ends. The CDR3 DNA sequence: TGTGCCACCAGCAGAGATCTTTCGGGGCACTTCTACAATGAGCAGTTCTTC. Residues: CATSRDLSGHFYNEQFF.

The gene calls are TRBV5-5 and TRBJ2-1; D unclear. CDR1 and CDR2 (germline): SGHKS, YYEKEE (reference sequence). The CDR3 is made up of 13 amino acids. Trimming took 0 bases from V and 7 from J, leaving 8 bases between them. The CDR3 loop reads CASSLGFYNEQFF. Written as DNA, the CDR3 is TGTGCCAGCAGCTTGGGATTTTATAATGAGCAGTTCTTC.

The chain uses TRBV28 and TRBJ2-3, with unresolved D. Deletions cut 5 bases from V and 1 base from J, with 16 bases between. The CDR3 runs to 16 residues. Germline V gene data show CDR1 as MDHEN and CDR2 as SYDVKM. Written as DNA, the CDR3 is TGTGCCAGCAGTCCACTGACCCGGCCGGGCACAGATACGCAGTATTTT. Translated: CASSPLTRPGTDTQYF. Filled out from reference TRBV28 and TRBJ2-3, the complete variable domain reads DVKVTQSSRYLVKRTGEKVFLECVQDMDHENMFWYRQDPGLGLRLIYFSYDVKMKEKGDIPEGYSVSREKKERFSLILESASTNQTSMYLCASSPLTRPGTDTQYFGPGTRLTVL.